A few counts support the clone carrying this T cell receptor beta chain. TCRdb keeps only in-frame clones here, not all; method: immunoSEQ multiplex PCR. The table lists 390,000 or so clones, roughly 87% of them singletons. With V trimmed by 3 bases and J by 2 bases, 2 bases remained unmatched. The germline gives CDR1 LNHDA, CDR2 SQIVND (reference sequence). The CDR3 loop spans 14 amino acids. The sample originates from a study of blood T cell repertoires in COVID-19. Overall study context: Whether acute or convalescent, the COVID-19 samples came from the United States, Italy and Spain.

Those enrolled, adults aged roughly 18 to 90 years, came from fewer than 25 US areas. Allocation to cohorts depended on clinical history reported by the participants. Recovery among Cohort 3 donors was established by two negative PCRs, clearance, or symptom resolution. The rearrangement uses TRBV19 and TRBJ2-3; 7 nucleotides line up with TRBD2. Material for sequencing was PBMCs or T cells enriched from blood (not recorded which). The receptor comes from a woman aged 45-60 years who had recovered from COVID-19. Written as DNA, the CDR3 is TGTGCCAGTAGTATCGGGGGGTCCACAGATACGCAGTATTTT. Residues: CASSIGGSTDTQYF.